These T cell receptor beta chains were read from a single sample in a study of early T cells in non-severe SARS-CoV-2 infection. TCRdb re-derived calls from the 5' RACE reads in MiXCR, one entry per CDR3 protein. The sample contains about 92,000 distinct CDR3 sequences, around a sixth of which appear only once. What was sequenced was whole blood. Every receptor here comes from an adult who was a healthcare worker with PCR-confirmed SARS-CoV-2 infection or an uninfected control (not recorded which). CDR3s include the opening cysteine and the closing phenylalanine or tryptophan. The D gene is left open where the match is weak. The size of a clone is reported for some rows only, either as once, few or many, or as a class for expanded clones.

d_call: -; clone_size: few; v_call: TRBV28; j_call: TRBJ1-5; cdr3_aa: CASSNDIPAQPQHF; cdr3_nt: TGTGCCAGCAGCAACGACATTCCCGCACAGCCCCAGCATTTT
d_call: -; clone_size: few; v_call: TRBV28; j_call: TRBJ1-6; cdr3_aa: CASSRLLRRDSPLHF; cdr3_nt: TGTGCCAGCAGCAGACTTTTACGAAGGGATTCACCCCTCCACTTT
d_call: TRBD1; clone_size: few; v_call: TRBV7-9; j_call: TRBJ1-6; cdr3_aa: CASSPDRGISPLHF; cdr3_nt: TGTGCCAGCAGCCCGGACAGGGGTATTTCACCCCTCCACTTT
d_call: -; clone_size: few; v_call: TRBV7-2; j_call: TRBJ2-2; cdr3_aa: CASSLVSVNTGELFF; cdr3_nt: TGTGCCAGCAGCTTAGTTTCAGTGAACACCGGGGAGCTGTTTTTT
d_call: -; clone_size: -; v_call: TRBV9; j_call: TRBJ2-5; cdr3_aa: CASSVRGRLQETQYF; cdr3_nt: TGTGCCAGCAGCGTACGGGGAAGGCTCCAAGAGACCCAGTACTTC
d_call: -; clone_size: -; v_call: TRBV12-5; j_call: TRBJ1-1; cdr3_aa: CASVTWELNTEAFF; cdr3_nt: TGTGCTAGTGTCACCTGGGAGTTGAACACTGAAGCTTTCTTT
d_call: TRBD2; clone_size: -; v_call: TRBV20-1; j_call: TRBJ2-1; cdr3_aa: CSPLAGDSDSYNEQFF; cdr3_nt: TGCAGTCCGTTAGCGGGGGATTCGGATTCCTACAATGAGCAGTTCTTC
d_call: -; clone_size: -; v_call: TRBV12-3/TRBV12-4; j_call: TRBJ2-1; cdr3_aa: CASSFSGTNAEQFF; cdr3_nt: TGTGCCAGCAGTTTTAGCGGTACTAATGCTGAGCAGTTCTTC
d_call: -; clone_size: few; v_call: TRBV29-1; j_call: TRBJ2-7; cdr3_aa: CSVGSTYEQYF; cdr3_nt: TGCAGCGTTGGTTCTACCTACGAGCAGTACTTC
d_call: TRBD1; clone_size: -; v_call: TRBV12-5; j_call: TRBJ2-3; cdr3_aa: CASGDRDRALDTQYF; cdr3_nt: TGTGCTAGTGGGGACCGGGACAGGGCATTGGATACGCAGTATTTT
d_call: TRBD1; clone_size: -; v_call: TRBV12-3/TRBV12-4; j_call: TRBJ1-5; cdr3_aa: CASSLDRGLDQPQHF; cdr3_nt: TGTGCCAGCAGTTTAGACAGGGGGCTTGATCAGCCCCAGCATTTT
d_call: -; clone_size: few; v_call: TRBV12-3/TRBV12-4; j_call: TRBJ2-7; cdr3_aa: CASSLVRVYEQYF; cdr3_nt: TGTGCCAGCAGTTTAGTACGAGTGTACGAGCAGTACTTC
d_call: TRBD1; clone_size: -; v_call: TRBV29-1; j_call: TRBJ2-2; cdr3_aa: CSVTDRADTGELFF; cdr3_nt: TGCAGCGTTACAGACAGGGCGGACACCGGGGAGCTGTTTTTT
d_call: TRBD2; clone_size: -; v_call: TRBV7-2; j_call: TRBJ2-3; cdr3_aa: CASSFSGRGSTDTQYF; cdr3_nt: TGTGCCAGCAGCTTCTCAGGGAGGGGAAGCACAGATACGCAGTATTTT
d_call: -; clone_size: -; v_call: TRBV27; j_call: TRBJ2-2; cdr3_aa: CASSLFGASNTGELFF; cdr3_nt: TGTGCCAGCAGTTTATTCGGAGCTTCGAACACCGGGGAGCTGTTTTTT
d_call: TRBD2; clone_size: few; v_call: TRBV28; j_call: TRBJ2-7; cdr3_aa: CASRPTLSGRLSYEQYF; cdr3_nt: TGTGCCAGCAGGCCTACCCTGAGCGGGAGATTGTCCTACGAGCAGTACTTC
d_call: -; clone_size: -; v_call: TRBV4-3; j_call: TRBJ2-1; cdr3_aa: CASSQGSTSTHNEQFF; cdr3_nt: TGCGCCAGCAGCCAAGGGTCCACTAGCACTCACAATGAGCAGTTCTTC
d_call: -; clone_size: -; v_call: TRBV19; j_call: TRBJ2-7; cdr3_aa: CASSIEGSYEQYF; cdr3_nt: TGTGCCAGTAGTATCGAGGGTAGCTACGAGCAGTACTTC
d_call: -; clone_size: -; v_call: TRBV7-9; j_call: TRBJ2-3; cdr3_aa: CASSLMAGGADTQYF; cdr3_nt: TGTGCCAGCAGCTTAATGGCCGGTGGGGCAGATACGCAGTATTTT
d_call: -; clone_size: -; v_call: TRBV20-1; j_call: TRBJ1-6; cdr3_aa: CSARDTGNNSPLHF; cdr3_nt: TGCAGTGCTAGAGATACAGGGAACAATTCACCCCTCCACTTT
d_call: -; clone_size: few; v_call: TRBV7-9; j_call: TRBJ2-5; cdr3_aa: CASSLTSETQYF; cdr3_nt: TGTGCCAGCAGCTTAACCTCAGAGACCCAGTACTTC
d_call: TRBD2; clone_size: few; v_call: TRBV6-4; j_call: TRBJ2-1; cdr3_aa: CASSDLAGGNEQFF; cdr3_nt: TGTGCCAGCAGTGACCTAGCGGGAGGTAATGAGCAGTTCTTC
d_call: -; clone_size: -; v_call: TRBV7-8; j_call: TRBJ1-2; cdr3_aa: CASSSRDTGYYGYTF; cdr3_nt: TGTGCCAGCAGCTCCCGGGACACGGGGTACTATGGCTACACCTTC
d_call: -; clone_size: -; v_call: TRBV3-1; j_call: TRBJ2-1; cdr3_aa: CASSQASLGENEQFF; cdr3_nt: TGTGCCAGCAGCCAAGCATCTTTGGGGGAAAATGAGCAGTTCTTC